This T cell receptor beta chain is drawn from a study of blood T cell repertoires in COVID-19. Study-wide background: PBMCs, B-cell-depleted T cells, or T cells were the source of the cDNA or gDNA that made up the material.

V was pared by 0 bases and J by 4 bases, with 8 bases between. CDR3 length: 14 residues. Germline lookup yields CDR1 SGHTA and CDR2 FQGNSA. Original processing notes: For nucleated cells, counts were estimated from reference gene primer amplification. Generated by immunoSEQ multiplex PCR, the TCRdb table keeps only in-frame clones and is missing some. V, J and clone size are those of that table, while D and trimming were read from the DNA. The sample consists of tens of thousands of clones, around 83% of them appearing once. This chain uses TRBV7-2 with TRBJ2-3; no reliable D call. The clonotype comes from a woman in her fifties or sixties with acute or convalescent COVID-19. Sequenced input: peripheral blood. Here the CDR3 reads CASSLARQADTQYF. The CDR3, as DNA: TGTGCCAGCAGCTTAGCCCGCCAGGCAGATACGCAGTATTTT.